This T cell receptor (beta chain) was identified during a study of T cells in Graves' hyperthyroidism and ophthalmopathy. The study's findings and limits: Blood also held most thyroid clonotypes expanded beyond 0.001.

In germline, CDR1 is LNHDA, CDR2 SQIVND (reference sequence). Trimming left V 11 bases short and J 1 base short, with 20 bases between. CDR3 length equals 15 residues. Across 18 months, stable Graves' hyperthyroidism was marked by no progression to ophthalmopathy. The hyperthyroidism was newly diagnosed and had lasted under 2 months; the patients were aged 18 to 65. This clonotype was counted ten times or more. Its antigen remains unidentified. The source material, RNA transcripts, was used to amplify TCR beta CDR3 regions. HTBI primers were used for first-round RT-PCR of the TCR CDR3. A single record per CDR3 protein comes from TCRdb applying MiXCR to the multiplex PCR reads. The sample carries 800,000 or so distinct CDR3 sequences, around 39% recorded once.

Sequenced sample: blood. The chain couples TRBV19 to TRBJ1-1, with D perhaps TRBD1 (6 bases). The sequence came from a man between 18 and 29 years old with Graves' hyperthyroidism. Here the CDR3 reads CAAQGSAGANTEAFF. In DNA form, the CDR3 reads TGTGCCGCTCAAGGATCGGCAGGGGCGAACACTGAAGCTTTCTTT.